Following are 10 T cell receptor beta chains from one sample sequenced in a study of blood T cell repertoires in COVID-19. Method: immunoSEQ multiplex PCR; TCRdb's copy keeps in-frame clones and lacks some. The sample contains some 450,000 clones, roughly 88% of which appear only once. Sequenced sample: peripheral blood. The receptors stem from a woman between 50 and 59 years old with COVID-19, enrolled during active disease.

This chain connects TRBV10-1 to TRBJ2-3, with D maybe TRBD1 (6 bases). From germline, CDR1 is WNHNN and CDR2 SYGVQD (reference sequence). The V end was cut by 3 bases, the J end by 0 bases, with 10 bases between. The CDR3 loop spans 15 amino acids. The CDR3 here is CASSDQGTSTDTQYF. For the CDR3, the DNA is TGCGCCAGCAGTGATCAAGGGACAAGCACAGATACGCAGTATTTT.

This clone appeared once. The rearrangement links TRBV7-9 to TRBJ2-7; D might be TRBD2 (5 bases). Germline values: CDR1 SEHNR, CDR2 FQNEAQ (reference sequence). This CDR3 is built from 13 residues. V lost 0 bases to trimming and J lost 4 bases, with 7 bases between them. CDR3 region: CASSLAEVYEQYF. In nucleotides, the CDR3 is TGTGCCAGCAGCTTAGCGGAGGTATACGAGCAGTACTTC.

This clone was seen more than once but under ten times. The V and J genes are TRBV2 and TRBJ2-7; tentatively, D is TRBD2 (6 bases). Germline V lookup: CDR1 SNHLY, CDR2 FYNNEI. The CDR3 sequence is 13 residues long. V lost 10 bases to trimming and J lost 3 bases, with 16 bases between them. The CDR3 bases are TGTGCCACCGAAGGGACTTCCGGCTACGAGCAGTACTTC. It is translated as CATEGTSGYEQYF. Variable domain in full (rest from reference TRBV2 and TRBJ2-7): EPEVTQTPSHQVTQMGQEVILRCVPISNHLYFYWYRQILGQKVEFLVSFYNNEISEKSEIFDDQFSVERPDGSNFTLKIRSTKLEDSAMYFCATEGTSGYEQYFGPGTRLTVT.

The chain has TRBV9 and TRBJ1-2; D is possibly TRBD1 (6 bases). CDR3 length equals 15 residues. Trimming stripped 3 bases from V and 5 bases from J, with 17 bases between. Germline CDR1 reads SGDLS; CDR2 reads YYNGEE. The CDR3 DNA follows: TGTGCCAGCAGCGGACGCCGGGACATCTTATATGGCTACACCTTC. It yields the protein CASSGRRDILYGYTF.

This clone occurred once. J is TRBJ2-1 and V is TRBV2; D unclear. Germline-derived CDR1 and CDR2 are SNHLY and FYNNEI. Between the trimmed V and J ends, which lost 4 bases and 2 bases, there was a span of 12 bases. The CDR3 is made up of 15 amino acids. Written as DNA, the CDR3 is TGTGCCAGCAGTGCCCAAGCCGCGCCCTACAATGAGCAGTTCTTC. Encoded protein: CASSAQAAPYNEQFF.

J is TRBJ2-3 and V is TRBV5-5, with TRBD2 matching 11 bases. Per the germline V gene, CDR1 is SGHKS and CDR2 is YYEKEE (reference sequence). The ends lost 2 bases at V and 1 base at J; junction bases unmatched: 6. CDR3 size: 17 residues. For the CDR3, the DNA is TGTGCCAGCAGCTTTATAGCGGGGGGGCTGGGCACAGATACGCAGTATTTT. It is translated as CASSFIAGGLGTDTQYF.

The gene calls are TRBV7-9 and TRBJ2-3; possible D gene TRBD1, 5 bases. The CDR3 covers 13 residues. Germline V gene data show CDR1 as SEHNR and CDR2 as FQNEAQ (reference sequence). V lost 5 bases to trimming and J lost 2 bases, with 8 bases between them. The CDR3 bases are TGTGCCAGCAGCCTGGACAACACAGATACGCAGTATTTT. Its protein product is CASSLDNTDTQYF. The variable domain in full, completed from reference TRBV7-9 and TRBJ2-3, reads DTGVSQNPRHKITKRGQNVTFRCDPISEHNRLYWYRQTLGQGPEFLTYFQNEAQLEKSRLLSDRFSAERPKGSFSTLEIQRTEQGDSAMYLCASSLDNTDTQYFGPGTRLTVL.

The sample holds one count of this clone. The rearrangement links TRBV2 to TRBJ2-4, with a tentative D call TRBD1 (5 bases). The germline V gene encodes CDR1 SNHLY and CDR2 FYNNEI. The CDR3 is 13 amino acids. V was trimmed by 1 base and J by 12 bases, leaving 13 bases between them. As DNA, the CDR3 is TGTGCCAGCAGTGAAGAGTCGGCTAGGGGTCAGTACTTC. Encoded protein: CASSEESARGQYF.

This chain joins TRBV30 and TRBJ2-3, with TRBD2 matching over 7 bases. Trimming cost V 1 base and J 3 bases; bases outside gene matches: 1. Germline values: CDR1 GTSNPN, CDR2 SVGIG (reference sequence). The CDR3 contains 13 residues. The CDR3 nucleotides are TGTGCCTGGAGTGGCGGGGGAACAGATACGCAGTATTTT. Translated: CAWSGGGTDTQYF.

The chain couples TRBV11-2 to TRBJ2-1; 10 nucleotides align to TRBD2. J lost 5 bases, V lost 6 bases, and 4 bases had no gene match. Germline CDR1 SGHAT, CDR2 FQNNGV. The CDR3 is made up of 14 amino acids. CDR3 amino acids: CASRLAGRHNEQFF. The CDR3 DNA is TGTGCCAGCAGACTAGCGGGGAGACACAATGAGCAGTTCTTC.